The 7 T cell receptor beta chains below come from one sample, sequenced in a study of read filtering for tumor transcriptome and immune sequencing. This library used roughly 400 ng RNA and molecular barcoded adaptors spanning alpha/delta and beta/gamma chains. TCRdb re-analysed the reads in MiXCR, keeping a single row per CDR3 protein. The sample consists of over 45,000 distinct CDR3 sequences, more than 20% of them appearing once. Specimen: a population of CD138-negative cells sorted from bone marrow. These receptors came from a donor aged 40 or older with multiple myeloma.

There are a few counts of this clonotype. The chain employs TRBV30 and TRBJ2-1; 7 nucleotides match TRBD1. The CDR3 totals 16 residues. V was clipped by 2 bases and J by 7 bases; unmatched bases: 14. Germline CDR1 is GTSNPN and CDR2 is SVGIG (reference sequence). The CDR3 bases are TGTGCCTGGAGTCCCCCTAACAGGGGAAAAGTAAATGAGCAGTTCTTC. It translates to CAWSPPNRGKVNEQFF.

This clonotype was seen at least ten times. V usage is TRBV6-1 and J usage is TRBJ1-1; TRBD1 matches 8 bases. After removal of 8 bases from V and 10 bases from J, the junction contained 15 bases not matched to a gene. CDR1 and CDR2 from the germline V gene are MNHNS and SASEGT. This CDR3 spans 14 amino acids. For the CDR3, the DNA is TGTGCCAGCCACGTTACCGGGACAGGTGGCATAGCTTTCTTT. Amino acid sequence: CASHVTGTGGIAFF.

As regards this clonotype: A much bigger clone sits one base away, suggesting this may be a read error. The chain recombines TRBV6-1 with TRBJ1-5; the D is unclear. Germline values: CDR1 MNHNS, CDR2 SASEGT. The CDR3 has 17 residues. V lost 2 bases to trimming and J lost 3 bases, with 17 bases between them. The CDR3 loop reads CASSESYFAGINQPQHF. CDR3 in DNA: TGTGCCAGCAGTGAAAGCTATTTTGCGGGTATCAATCAGCCCCAGCATTTT.

Worth noting for this clonotype: This may be a read error: a much more frequent sequence differs by one nucleotide. The chain joins TRBV20-1 to TRBJ2-6, with no clear D. The V end was cut by 6 bases, the J end by 0 bases, with 9 bases between. The CDR3 is made up of 14 amino acids. Germline CDR1 DFQATT, CDR2 SNEGSKA (reference sequence). The CDR3, as DNA: TGCAGTGCCCCACCGGTCTCTGGGGCCAACGTCCTGACTTTC. Translation: CSAPPVSGANVLTF.

Many counts were recorded for this clonotype. The chain joins TRBV24-1 to TRBJ2-1; 10 bases align to TRBD1. The germline gives CDR1 KGHDR, CDR2 SFDVKD. Trimming took 2 bases from V and 5 from J; bases not matched to a gene: 2. The CDR3 consists of 15 residues. CDR3 residues: CATSDSGQGNNEQFF. In DNA form, the CDR3 reads TGTGCCACCAGTGATTCGGGACAGGGGAACAATGAGCAGTTCTTC.

The table lists this clonotype with many counts. V and J are TRBV5-1 and TRBJ1-4; D might be TRBD1 (6 bases). Trimming removed 0 bases at V and 7 bases at J, with 10 bases between. Germline loops: CDR1 SGHRS, CDR2 YFSETQ. The CDR3 is 14 residues long. The chain's CDR3 is CASSLGQGSEKLFF. The CDR3 DNA sequence: TGCGCCAGCAGCTTGGGCCAGGGGAGTGAAAAACTGTTTTTT.

There are many counts of this clonotype. The chain has TRBV29-1 and TRBJ2-3, with 15 bases identical to TRBD2. There are 15 residues in the CDR3. The ends lost 4 bases at V and 7 bases at J; junction bases unmatched: 6. Germline lookup yields CDR1 SQVTM and CDR2 ANQGSEA. In DNA form, the CDR3 reads TGCAGCGTTGTCTCCGGGACTAGCGGGAGGTATACGCAGTATTTT. Its protein product is CSVVSGTSGRYTQYF.